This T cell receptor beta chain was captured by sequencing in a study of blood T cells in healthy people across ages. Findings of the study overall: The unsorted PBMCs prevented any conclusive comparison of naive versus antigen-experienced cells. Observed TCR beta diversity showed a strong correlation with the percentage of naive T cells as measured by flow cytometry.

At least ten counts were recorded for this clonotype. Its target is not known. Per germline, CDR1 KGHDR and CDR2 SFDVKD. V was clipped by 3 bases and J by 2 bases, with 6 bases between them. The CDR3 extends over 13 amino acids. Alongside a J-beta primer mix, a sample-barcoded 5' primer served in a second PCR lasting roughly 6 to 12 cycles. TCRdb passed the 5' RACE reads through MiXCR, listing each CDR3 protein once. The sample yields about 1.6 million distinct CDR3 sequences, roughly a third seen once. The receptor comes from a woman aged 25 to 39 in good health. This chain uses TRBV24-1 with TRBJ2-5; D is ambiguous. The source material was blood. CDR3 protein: CATSDDIQETQYF. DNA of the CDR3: TGTGCCACCAGTGATGACATACAAGAGACCCAGTACTTC.